The 23 T cell receptor beta chains reported below all come from one sample, sequenced in a study of cytomegalovirus exposure and HLA in healthy donors. The PCR was carried out with 60 Vbeta primers and 13 Jbeta primers. Only in-frame clones appear in the TCRdb table, and some are missing; sequencing was by immunoSEQ multiplex PCR. The sample lists 170,000 or so clones; under 90% were seen once. Specimen: PBMCs. These receptors all come from a man younger than 35 in good health and CMV-seronegative.

V gene TRBV5-1 combines with J gene TRBJ1-1; 8 bases are a match to TRBD1. This CDR3 is built from 15 residues. Looked up from germline, CDR1 is SGHRS and CDR2 is YFSETQ. With 0 bases clipped from V and 5 bases from J, the junction kept 6 bases outside the gene matches. The CDR3 sequence: CASSLAGTGGTEAFF. In nucleotides, the CDR3 is TGCGCCAGCAGCTTGGCGGGGACAGGAGGAACTGAAGCTTTCTTT.

This CDR3 is CASSYRDRDNEQFF. Written as DNA, the CDR3 is TGTGCCAGCAGTTACCGTGACAGAGACAATGAGCAGTTCTTC. The V and J genes are TRBV6-5 and TRBJ2-1, with D perhaps TRBD1 (5 bases). The germline gives CDR1 MNHEY, CDR2 SVGAGI. V lost 2 bases to trimming and J lost 5 bases, with 10 bases between them. This CDR3 contains 14 residues.

The rearrangement joins TRBV4-2 to TRBJ1-5; D remains ambiguous. V dropped 0 bases and J dropped 2 bases, with 11 bases sitting between them. CDR3 size: 16 residues. CDR1 is LGHNA, CDR2 YNFKEQ, per germline. CDR3 nucleotides: TGTGCCAGCAGCCAAGATCTCCCCTCTGGCAATCAGCCCCAGCATTTT. Translation gives CASSQDLPSGNQPQHF.

The table lists this clone with a few counts. CDR3 residues: CASSPWGGSGGANVLTF. For the CDR3, the DNA is TGCGCCAGCAGCCCCTGGGGAGGGTCTGGTGGGGCCAACGTCCTGACTTTC. V gene TRBV4-1 combines with J gene TRBJ2-6; 7 bases agree with TRBD2. The V and J ends lost 4 bases and 3 bases, in that order; junction bases with no gene match: 9. The CDR3 length is 17 residues. Germline CDR1 is MGHRA and CDR2 is YSYEKL.

The chain is built from TRBV18 and TRBJ2-5, with 8 positions matching TRBD1. V was pared by 2 bases and J by 5 bases, with 10 bases of the junction left unmatched. Germline CDR1 KGHSH, CDR2 LQKENI. CDR3 length equals 16 residues. The CDR3 region is CASSPIFQGASETQYF. The CDR3 nucleotides read TGTGCCAGCTCACCAATTTTTCAGGGGGCATCGGAGACCCAGTACTTC.

As DNA, the CDR3 is TGCGCCAGCAGCCAAGATCCGACAGGGTGGACTGAAGCTTTCTTT. It codes for CASSQDPTGWTEAFF. The V call is TRBV4-1, the J call TRBJ1-1; 7 bases are shared with TRBD1. The CDR3 extends over 15 amino acids. Per the germline V gene, CDR1 is MGHRA and CDR2 is YSYEKL. V dropped 0 bases and J dropped 5; count of bases not matched to a gene: 6.

Only one count was recorded for this clone. The rearrangement uses TRBV5-4 and TRBJ2-1, with D maybe TRBD2 (6 bases). Germline V gene data show CDR1 as SGHNT and CDR2 as YYREEE (reference sequence). Trimming took off 5 bases at V and 0 bases at J, with 9 bases between the two ends. This CDR3 contains 14 residues. The chain's CDR3 is CASRAGSSYNEQFF. Written as DNA, the CDR3 is TGTGCCAGCAGGGCCGGGAGCTCCTACAATGAGCAGTTCTTC. The full variable domain, in which reference TRBV5-4 and TRBJ2-1 provide the parts outside the CDR3, is ETGVTQSPTHLIKTRGQQVTLRCSSQSGHNTVSWYQQALGQGPQFIFQYYREEENGRGNFPPRFSGLQFPNYSSELNVNALELDDSALYLCASRAGSSYNEQFFGPGTRLTVL.

The chain combines TRBV7-9 with TRBJ2-5; TRBD2 matches 11 bases. The germline gives CDR1 SEHNR, CDR2 FQNEAQ (reference sequence). This CDR3 is built from 17 residues. With V trimmed by 3 bases and J by 1 base, 7 bases remained unmatched. Here the CDR3 reads CASSFSLLAGGQETQYF. DNA for the CDR3: TGTGCCAGCAGCTTTTCCCTTCTAGCGGGAGGCCAAGAGACCCAGTACTTC. The entire variable domain, with the rest obtained from reference TRBV7-9 and TRBJ2-5, is as follows: DTGVSQNPRHKITKRGQNVTFRCDPISEHNRLYWYRQTLGQGPEFLTYFQNEAQLEKSRLLSDRFSAERPKGSFSTLEIQRTEQGDSAMYLCASSFSLLAGGQETQYFGPGTRLLVL.

This chain connects TRBV5-1 to TRBJ1-1; maybe TRBD1 (5 bases). V was clipped by 7 bases and J by 5 bases, with 18 bases between them. Germline loops: CDR1 SGHRS, CDR2 YFSETQ. CDR3 length: 14 amino acids. The CDR3 nucleotides read TGCGCCAGCGGGGGGGGAACGGGCTCAACTGAAGCTTTCTTT. It encodes CASGGGTGSTEAFF.

The chain combines TRBV5-8 with TRBJ2-7, with D perhaps TRBD1 (5 bases). The CDR3 spans 16 residues. Per the germline V gene, CDR1 is SGHTS and CDR2 is YDEGEE. Trimming took 4 bases from V and 4 from J, leaving 21 bases between them. Written as DNA, the CDR3 is TGTGCCAGCAGCCCCCTTCAGGGTGGGGTATCGTACGAGCAGTACTTC. This gives the protein CASSPLQGGVSYEQYF.

The CDR3 is CASSPIGGRGSYEQYF. The CDR3 DNA is TGTGCCAGCAGCCCAATAGGCGGGCGTGGCTCCTACGAGCAGTACTTC. J is TRBJ2-7 and V is TRBV11-3, with D maybe TRBD2 (5 bases). V was cut by 5 bases and J by 0 bases, with 17 bases left in between. The germline CDR1 and CDR2 sequences are SGHNT and YENEEA. The CDR3 consists of 16 residues.

V and J are TRBV7-9 and TRBJ2-6; D might be TRBD1 (6 bases). The germline CDR1 and CDR2 sequences are SEHNR and FQNEAQ (reference sequence). The germline V and J ends were trimmed by 6 bases and 1 base, with 13 bases remaining between them. CDR3 length: 16 amino acids. CDR3 DNA sequence: TGTGCCAGCAGGTCCGGGACAACTTCTGGGGCCAACGTCCTGACTTTC. Protein sequence: CASRSGTTSGANVLTF. Full variable domain (rest looked up from reference TRBV7-9 and TRBJ2-6): DTGVSQNPRHKITKRGQNVTFRCDPISEHNRLYWYRQTLGQGPEFLTYFQNEAQLEKSRLLSDRFSAERPKGSFSTLEIQRTEQGDSAMYLCASRSGTTSGANVLTFGAGSRLTVL.

The chain uses TRBV2 and TRBJ1-6; D not resolved. The CDR3 runs to 14 residues. CDR1 SNHLY and CDR2 FYNNEI come from the germline V gene. Trimming pared 7 bases from V and 4 bases from J, leaving 11 bases between. CDR3 amino acids: CASTEGPYNSPLHF. The CDR3, as DNA: TGTGCCAGCACAGAGGGTCCTTATAATTCACCCCTCCACTTT.

The chain employs TRBV18 and TRBJ2-7; D may be TRBD1 (6 bases). V was trimmed by 0 bases and J by 9 bases, leaving 18 bases between them. Germline CDR1 KGHSH, CDR2 LQKENI. This CDR3 comprises 15 residues. The CDR3 loop is CASSPPLGQSLGQYF. CDR3 DNA sequence: TGTGCCAGCTCACCACCGCTCGGACAGAGCCTTGGGCAGTACTTC.

J is TRBJ2-6 and V is TRBV7-9; D is unclear. The CDR3 runs 15 residues. V lost 2 bases and J 2 bases, leaving 7 bases between the germline ends. Germline V gene sequence: CDR1 SEHNR, CDR2 FQNEAQ (reference sequence). CDR3: CASSLRLPGANVLTF. The CDR3 coding sequence is TGTGCCAGCAGCTTACGTCTACCTGGGGCCAACGTCCTGACTTTC. The full variable domain, its missing parts supplied by reference TRBV7-9 and TRBJ2-6, is DTGVSQNPRHKITKRGQNVTFRCDPISEHNRLYWYRQTLGQGPEFLTYFQNEAQLEKSRLLSDRFSAERPKGSFSTLEIQRTEQGDSAMYLCASSLRLPGANVLTFGAGSRLTVL.

This clone was detected a few times. The gene calls are TRBV7-9 and TRBJ2-7; 7 bases line up with TRBD1. Losses at the gene ends were 5 bases for V and 3 bases for J; bases not matched to a gene: 7. This CDR3 has 14 amino acids. Germline V lookup: CDR1 SEHNR, CDR2 FQNEAQ (reference sequence). The DNA for the CDR3 is TGTGCCAGCAGCAATAACAGGGGCCACTACGAGCAGTACTTC. This codes for CASSNNRGHYEQYF.

The V and J genes are TRBV19 and TRBJ2-5; D call uncertain. V lost 6 bases to trimming and J lost 3 bases, with 5 bases between them. Germline V gives CDR1 LNHDA, CDR2 SQIVND (reference sequence). CDR3 length: 11 residues. The CDR3, as DNA: TGTGCCAGTAGGGCAGAAGAGACCCAGTACTTC. It codes for CASRAEETQYF.

The rearrangement uses TRBV7-6 and TRBJ2-1; D unresolved. Trimming shortened V by 4 bases and J by 9 bases, and 10 bases separated the two germline ends. CDR1 is SGHVS, CDR2 FNYEAQ, per germline. The CDR3 runs to 12 residues. CDR3 DNA: TGTGCCAGCAGCTCAATAGCAAGTGAGCAGTTCTTC. This sequence encodes CASSSIASEQFF.

This rearrangement joins TRBV10-3 to TRBJ2-3; 16 bases match TRBD2. Germline V gives CDR1 ENHRY, CDR2 SYGVKD. This CDR3 contains 16 residues. V gave up 6 bases and J gave up 3 bases; unmatched junction bases: 3. CDR3 region: CAIRGTSGGATDTQYF. CDR3 DNA sequence: TGTGCCATCAGAGGGACTAGCGGGGGGGCGACAGATACGCAGTATTTT.

DNA of the CDR3: TGTGCCAGCAGCGTGAGCCCGGGAGCGTCCGTCTTGAATGAGCAGTTCTTC. Translating gives CASSVSPGASVLNEQFF. This chain joins TRBV9 and TRBJ2-1, with D tentatively TRBD2 (6 bases). The CDR3 length is 17 residues. The germline V gene has CDR1 SGDLS and CDR2 YYNGEE. Trimming removed 2 bases from V and 7 bases from J, with 22 bases in between.

This CDR3 reads CASSYKTEGAGGYTF. For the CDR3, the DNA is TGTGCCAGCAGCTATAAAACGGAGGGGGCAGGGGGCTACACCTTC. The rearrangement joins TRBV11-2 to TRBJ1-2; 7 nucleotides line up with TRBD1. The CDR3 sequence is 15 residues long. The V segment lost 4 bases and the J segment 8 bases; nucleotides outside the gene matches: 13. Per germline, CDR1 SGHAT and CDR2 FQNNGV.

V and J are TRBV5-1 and TRBJ2-5; 8 bases fit TRBD2. V gave up 4 bases and J gave up 2 bases; unmatched junction bases: 7. Germline CDR1 reads SGHRS; CDR2 reads YFSETQ. The CDR3 runs to 15 residues. The CDR3 here is CASSPPRGGQETQYF. For the CDR3, the DNA is TGCGCCAGCAGCCCCCCCCGCGGGGGGCAAGAGACCCAGTACTTC.

The chain employs TRBV4-1 and TRBJ2-1, with 10 bases that match TRBD2. CDR1 and CDR2 from the germline V gene are MGHRA and YSYEKL. Trimming took 3 bases from V and 3 from J; bases not matched to a gene: 8. The CDR3 has 17 residues. The CDR3 sequence: CASSQTSERGGYNEQFF. As DNA, the CDR3 is TGCGCCAGCAGCCAGACCTCCGAGCGGGGGGGCTACAATGAGCAGTTCTTC.